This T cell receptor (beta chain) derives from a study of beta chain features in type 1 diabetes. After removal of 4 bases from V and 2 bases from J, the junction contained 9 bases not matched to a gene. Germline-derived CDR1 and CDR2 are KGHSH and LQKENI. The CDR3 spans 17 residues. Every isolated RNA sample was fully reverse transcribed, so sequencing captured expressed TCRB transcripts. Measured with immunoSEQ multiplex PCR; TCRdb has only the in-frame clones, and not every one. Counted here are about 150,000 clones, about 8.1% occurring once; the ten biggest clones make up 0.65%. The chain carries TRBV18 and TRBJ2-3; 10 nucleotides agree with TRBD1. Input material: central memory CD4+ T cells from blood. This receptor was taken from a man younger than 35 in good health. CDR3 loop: CASSLARTGGDTDTQYF. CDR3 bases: TGTGCCAGCTCACTAGCCAGGACAGGGGGTGACACAGATACGCAGTATTTT. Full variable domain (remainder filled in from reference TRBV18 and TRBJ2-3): NAGVMQNPRHLVRRRGQEARLRCSPMKGHSHVYWYRQLPEEGLKFMVYLQKENIIDESGMPKERFSAEFPKEGPSILRIQQVVRGDSAAYFCASSLARTGGDTDTQYFGPGTRLTVL.